One and the same sample provided the 22 T cell receptor beta chains below, sequenced in a study of metastatic and nonmetastatic thyroid tumors (TCRdb year 2020). Before undergoing thyroid surgery, none of the patients had been given any kind of treatment. Libraries were constructed by PCR. Sequencing relied on an Illumina HiSeq 4000. TCRdb reworked the public reads: Q25 trimming with fastp, MiXCR clone assembly, productive beta chains retained. Counted in this sample were roughly 40,000 clones; around 15% of them appeared once. Jointly, the top ten make up approximately 23% of the sample. Sequencing was carried out using blood. These receptors were obtained from a female donor with papillary thyroid cancer or a benign thyroid nodule (not recorded which). Some clones in this sample may be carry-over from other donors' samples.

This clone was recorded at least ten times. This chain's CDR3 is CSANRPSGRFEQYF. The CDR3 DNA reads TGCAGTGCTAACAGGCCTAGCGGGAGGTTCGAGCAGTACTTC. The chain couples TRBV20-1 to TRBJ2-7; 11 nucleotides match TRBD2. With 4 bases clipped from V and 6 bases from J, the junction kept 8 bases outside the gene matches. The CDR3 is 14 amino acids. Germline assignment: CDR1 DFQATT and CDR2 SNEGSKA (reference sequence).

This clone was seen a handful of times. The chain joins TRBV5-4 to TRBJ1-1, with a weak D call TRBD1 (5 bases). Germline assignment: CDR1 SGHNT and CDR2 YYREEE (reference sequence). CDR3 length: 14 amino acids. Trimming stripped 2 bases from V and 4 bases from J, with 12 bases between. CDR3 in amino acids: CASSFWQGFTEAFF. CDR3 DNA sequence: TGTGCCAGCAGCTTTTGGCAGGGTTTCACTGAAGCTTTCTTT.

The table lists this clone with many counts. This sequence joins TRBV11-3 and TRBJ2-2; possibly TRBD1 for D (7 bases). Germline V gives CDR1 SGHNT, CDR2 YENEEA. V was cut by 4 bases and J by 4 bases, with 13 bases left in between. The CDR3 covers 15 residues. The CDR3 region is CASSSGQEGTGELFF. The CDR3 DNA sequence: TGTGCCAGCAGCTCCGGACAGGAGGGCACCGGGGAGCTGTTTTTT. Supplemented by reference TRBV11-3 and TRBJ2-2, the full variable domain reads EAGVVQSPRYKIIEKKQPVAFWCNPISGHNTLYWYLQNLGQGPELLIRYENEEAVDDSQLPKDRFSAERLKGVDSTLKIQPAELGDSAVYLCASSSGQEGTGELFFGEGSRLTVL.

This clone showed up many times. The same CDR3 also results from other DNA sequences found in this sample. The chain is built from TRBV5-1 and TRBJ2-3; the match to TRBD1 covers 8 bases. Germline lookup yields CDR1 SGHRS and CDR2 YFSETQ. The CDR3 is 14 amino acids. V trimming: 5 bases; J trimming: 2 bases; junction bases outside the gene matches: 4. The DNA of the CDR3 is TGCGCCAGCAGACGACAGGGGTCCACAGATACGCAGTATTTT. It codes for CASRRQGSTDTQYF. Based on the CDR3 plus reference TRBV5-1 and TRBJ2-3, the full variable domain is KAGVTQTPRYLIKTRGQQVTLSCSPISGHRSVSWYQQTPGQGLQFLFEYFSETQRNKGNFPGRFSGRQFSNSRSEMNVSTLELGDSALYLCASRRQGSTDTQYFGPGTRLTVL.

J is TRBJ2-7 and V is TRBV4-2; 7 nucleotides match TRBD1. From germline, CDR1 is LGHNA and CDR2 YNFKEQ. The junction had 5 bases not matched to a gene; V was cut back by 0 bases and J by 0 bases. This CDR3 has 16 amino acids. The DNA of the CDR3 is TGTGCCAGCAGCCAAGAGCTAGGGGACAGCTCCTACGAGCAGTACTTC. Protein sequence: CASSQELGDSSYEQYF.

This clone appeared many times. It may be a read error: a sequence one base away is much more abundant. The chain recombines TRBV12-3 or TRBV12-4 with TRBJ2-1, with 8 bases lining up with TRBD2. The CDR3 is 13 residues long. The CDR3 DNA reads TGTGCCAGCAGTTCTGAGCGGGAGAATGGGCAGTTCTTC. It is translated as CASSSERENGQFF.

This clone has more than one count but fewer than ten. The sample contains more than one DNA sequence encoding this CDR3. This chain connects TRBV2 to TRBJ1-2, with 8 bases matching TRBD1. The length of the CDR3 is 15 residues. CDR1 is SNHLY and CDR2 is FYNNEI in the germline V gene. The ends lost 2 bases at V and 3 bases at J; junction bases unmatched: 5. CDR3 amino acids: CASSEQGASDYGYTF. In nucleotides, the CDR3 is TGTGCCAGCAGTGAACAGGGGGCTTCTGACTATGGCTACACCTTC.

In its sample, this clone was seen many times. This chain uses TRBV27 with TRBJ2-7; D is unclear. V was shortened by 2 bases and J by 10 bases, with 15 bases between the two germline ends. Germline CDR1 reads MNHEY; CDR2 reads SMNVEV (reference sequence). The CDR3 is 13 residues long. The CDR3 region has the DNA TGTGCCAGCAGTTTAACGATATCCCGAGATCAGTACTTC. Encoded protein: CASSLTISRDQYF.

The V and J genes are TRBV20-1 and TRBJ1-2; 8 nucleotides match TRBD1. The trim removed 3 bases at V and 8 bases at J, leaving 5 bases unmatched. This CDR3 contains 12 residues. The V gene's germline CDR1 is DFQATT and CDR2 SNEGSKA (reference sequence). CDR3 in DNA: TGCAGTGCTAGTGACAGGGGAAACGGCTACACCTTC. Amino acids: CSASDRGNGYTF.

This chain connects TRBV7-8 to TRBJ1-1; D is possibly TRBD1 (5 bases). Per the germline V gene, CDR1 is SGHVS and CDR2 is FQNEAQ. CDR3 size: 15 residues. Trimming shortened V by 4 bases and J by 0 bases, and 12 bases separated the two germline ends. As DNA, the CDR3 is TGTGCCAGCAGCTCCTCAATGGGACTGAACACTGAAGCTTTCTTT. The encoded protein is CASSSSMGLNTEAFF.

By share, this clone counts as medium-sized. The V gene is TRBV28, the J gene TRBJ2-1, with 10 bases matching TRBD2. V lost 5 bases, J lost 4 bases, and 8 bases stayed unmatched. The V gene's germline CDR1 is MDHEN and CDR2 SYDVKM. The CDR3 is 16 residues long. CDR3 nucleotides: TGTGCCAGCAGTCTGATAGCGGGAGGTTCTTACAATGAGCAGTTCTTC. Residues: CASSLIAGGSYNEQFF.

This clone showed up many times. This chain uses TRBV3-1 with TRBJ2-5, with 8 bases that match TRBD1. Trimming took 6 bases from V and 4 from J; bases not matched to a gene: 7. The CDR3 extends over 14 amino acids. Germline V gene data show CDR1 as LGHDT and CDR2 as YNNKEL (reference sequence). CDR3 nucleotide sequence: TGTGCCAGCAGTCTATTTACAGGGGGAGAGACCCAGTACTTC. Encoded protein: CASSLFTGGETQYF.

This clone showed up many times. The chain employs TRBV7-9 and TRBJ1-1; D not resolved. CDR1 SEHNR and CDR2 FQNEAQ come from the germline V gene (reference sequence). V was trimmed by 6 bases and J by 2 bases, leaving 16 bases between them. This CDR3 is built from 15 residues. The CDR3 sequence is CASSPPAPINTEAFF. The CDR3, as DNA: TGTGCCAGCAGTCCCCCCGCTCCGATCAACACTGAAGCTTTCTTT.

The chain employs TRBV20-1 and TRBJ2-7, with unresolved D. Germline values: CDR1 DFQATT, CDR2 SNEGSKA (reference sequence). V was cut by 1 base and J by 2 bases, with 6 bases left in between. The CDR3 sequence is 12 residues long. The CDR3 protein is CSARASAYEQYF. In DNA form, the CDR3 reads TGCAGTGCTAGAGCTTCAGCCTACGAGCAGTACTTC.

This clone was detected many times. The gene calls are TRBV19 and TRBJ1-4, with 11 bases matching TRBD1. Germline V gives CDR1 LNHDA, CDR2 SQIVND (reference sequence). The ends lost 3 bases at V and 8 bases at J; junction bases unmatched: 5. There are 15 residues in the CDR3. The CDR3 DNA is TGTGCCAGTAGTATGGGACAGGGGGACCCCGAAAAACTGTTTTTT. It codes for CASSMGQGDPEKLFF.

Ten or more counts support this clone. The CDR3, as DNA: TGCAGTGCCACCTTAGAACCCTCTACCCTCTACGAGCAGTACTTC. Translating gives CSATLEPSTLYEQYF. The genes are TRBV20-1 and TRBJ2-7; D is unresolved. The V gene's germline CDR1 is DFQATT and CDR2 SNEGSKA (reference sequence). The CDR3 loop spans 15 amino acids. V was trimmed by 6 bases and J by 3 bases, leaving 21 bases between them.

There are many counts of this clone. The J gene is TRBJ2-3, the V gene TRBV5-1; 8 nucleotides align to TRBD1. The trim removed 4 bases at V and 0 bases at J, leaving 16 bases unmatched. The CDR3 contains 19 residues. Per germline, CDR1 SGHRS and CDR2 YFSETQ. CDR3 coding DNA: TGCGCCAGCAGCCGAAGTGAGGGGACAGGCCGACTTAGCACAGATACGCAGTATTTT. Translating gives CASSRSEGTGRLSTDTQYF.

This clone was counted at least ten times. It may be a read error: a sequence one base away is much more abundant. This chain connects TRBV6-1 to TRBJ2-7; D gene unclear. The V and J ends lost 5 bases and 4 bases respectively, with 18 bases between them. CDR1 and CDR2 from the germline V gene are MNHNS and SASEGT. The CDR3 extends over 15 amino acids. The CDR3 nucleotides read TGTGCCAGCAGTCACGTCCTAATGCCTCTTTACGAGCAGTACTTC. The encoded protein is CASSHVLMPLYEQYF.

This clone has a count of ten or more. This chain uses TRBV18 with TRBJ1-1; D may be TRBD1 (5 bases). Trimming cost V 3 bases and J 1 base, with 12 bases left between them. Per germline, CDR1 KGHSH and CDR2 LQKENI. The CDR3 has 15 amino acids. CDR3: CASSPLGLGNTEAFF. Here the CDR3 DNA reads TGTGCCAGCTCACCCTTGGGGCTGGGGAACACTGAAGCTTTCTTT.

The sample holds many counts of this clone. The chain has TRBV6-1 and TRBJ2-7, with a weak D call TRBD2 (6 bases). Germline V gene lookup returns CDR1 MNHNS and CDR2 SASEGT. The V end was cut by 6 bases, the J end by 1 base, with 13 bases between. CDR3 length: 14 residues. CDR3 residues: CASSSGTRSYEQYF. CDR3 coding DNA: TGTGCCAGCAGCTCCGGGACTCGATCCTACGAGCAGTACTTC.

The table lists this clone with many counts. The CDR3 region is CASSRASNQPQHF. Written as DNA, the CDR3 is TGCGCCAGCAGTCGGGCGAGCAATCAGCCCCAGCATTTT. The chain has TRBV4-1 and TRBJ1-5; D is undetermined. CDR3 size: 13 residues. The germline V and J ends were trimmed by 6 bases and 1 base, with 7 bases remaining between them. Germline lookup yields CDR1 MGHRA and CDR2 YSYEKL.

This clone was seen at least ten times. The sample has other DNA sequences that encode this CDR3 too. The V and J genes are TRBV6-1 and TRBJ2-3; 9 bases map to TRBD2. J gave up 6 bases and V 10 bases, and 14 bases lay outside the gene matches. Germline V gives CDR1 MNHNS, CDR2 SASEGT. The CDR3 is 15 residues long. The CDR3 DNA follows: TGTGCCACCTTATTCGGCGGGAGGGCCAATGATACGCAGTATTTT. This gives the protein CATLFGGRANDTQYF.